Following are 9 T cell receptor beta chains from one sample sequenced in a study of a mutant IDH1 vaccine in newly diagnosed glioma. Time point noted: baseline, week 1 (first vaccination visit). Treatment given: pre-vaccination baseline after standard-of-care therapy. Clones were sequenced by immunoSEQ multiplex PCR, and TCRdb holds only the in-frame ones, with some missing. In the table there are 20,000 to 25,000 clones, 90% to 95% of which are singletons. The material was PBMCs, obtained from a glioma patient treated with radiotherapy, temozolomide or both. The receptor source for this set is a young man with glioma.

The rearrangement joins TRBV10-3 to TRBJ1-5; the D gene is possibly TRBD1 (5 bases). Germline V gene sequence: CDR1 ENHRY, CDR2 SYGVKD. Trimming pared 4 bases from V and 4 bases from J, leaving 8 bases between. This CDR3 region has 13 residues. CDR3 coding DNA: TGTGCCATCAGTGGACAGCCGAATCAGCCCCAGCATTTT. It is translated as CAISGQPNQPQHF.

The V call is TRBV6-6, the J call TRBJ1-5, with 10 bases matching TRBD1. The CDR3 has 16 amino acids. Germline assignment: CDR1 MNHNY and CDR2 SVGAGI (reference sequence). Losses at the gene ends were 8 bases for V and 0 bases for J; bases not matched to a gene: 7. This CDR3 reads CASVDRGPYSNQPQHF. In DNA, the CDR3 is TGTGCCAGCGTCGACAGGGGGCCCTATAGCAATCAGCCCCAGCATTTT.

The gene calls are TRBV6-4 and TRBJ2-1; 7 bases line up with TRBD1. Per germline, CDR1 MRHNA and CDR2 SNTAGT. The CDR3 covers 15 residues. J lost 2 bases, V lost 4 bases, and 5 bases had no gene match. The CDR3 DNA sequence: TGTGCCAGCAGTGCGGGGCAGGGGGCCTACAATGAGCAGTTCTTC. Its translation: CASSAGQGAYNEQFF.

J is TRBJ2-5 and V is TRBV5-1; D perhaps matches TRBD1 (5 bases). Germline CDR1 SGHRS, CDR2 YFSETQ. The V end lost 0 bases, the J end lost 1 base, and 7 bases lay between the germline ends. The CDR3 length is 14 residues. CDR3 loop: CASSLGQFQETQYF. CDR3 DNA: TGCGCCAGCAGCTTGGGACAGTTCCAAGAGACCCAGTACTTC.

This chain joins TRBV2 and TRBJ2-3; 12 nucleotides align to TRBD2. Germline V lookup: CDR1 SNHLY, CDR2 FYNNEI. Trimming removed 5 bases from V and 0 bases from J; junction bases left unmatched: 9. CDR3 size: 18 residues. The CDR3 DNA reads TGTGCCAGCAGTCGCCGACTAGCGGGAGCTGTGAGCACAGATACGCAGTATTTT. Protein: CASSRRLAGAVSTDTQYF.

J is TRBJ1-1 and V is TRBV7-2; no definite D call. The CDR3 is made up of 14 amino acids. Germline lookup yields CDR1 SGHTA and CDR2 FQGNSA. The ends were cut back, 7 bases at V and 5 bases at J, with 17 bases in the middle. CDR3 nucleotides: TGTGCCAGCAACAACTCCCCCCGTGATACTGAAGCTTTCTTT. Its translation: CASNNSPRDTEAFF.

A few counts support this clone. J is TRBJ2-5 and V is TRBV5-5; weak D call: TRBD1 (5 bases). The CDR3 has 13 amino acids. Germline CDR1 reads SGHKS; CDR2 reads YYEKEE (reference sequence). Between the trimmed V and J ends, which lost 2 bases and 5 bases, there was a span of 10 bases. In DNA form, the CDR3 reads TGTGCCAGCAGCTTCCCAGGGTGGGAGACCCAGTACTTC. Its translation is CASSFPGWETQYF.

The V call is TRBV14, the J call TRBJ1-2; D ambiguous. CDR3 length equals 13 residues. CDR1 and CDR2 from the germline V gene are SGHDN and FVKESK. Trimming stripped 1 base from V and 8 bases from J, with 11 bases between. This CDR3 reads CASSQGLSFGYTF. In nucleotides, the CDR3 is TGTGCCAGCAGCCAAGGGCTCAGCTTCGGCTACACCTTC.

The chain has TRBV27 and TRBJ1-1; 7 nucleotides agree with TRBD1. This CDR3 has 15 residues. The ends lost 5 bases at V and 8 bases at J; junction bases unmatched: 14. Germline CDR1 reads MNHEY; CDR2 reads SMNVEV (reference sequence). The CDR3 loop is CASSPTVTGTGEAFF. As DNA, the CDR3 is TGTGCCAGCAGTCCCACTGTGACAGGGACTGGAGAAGCTTTCTTT.